The subject of this entry is one T cell receptor (beta chain). The target antigen is unknown. This sample was included in a study of cytomegalovirus exposure and HLA in healthy donors. Primers: 60 Vbeta forward and 13 Jbeta reverse. Data came from immunoSEQ multiplex PCR; TCRdb stores just in-frame clones and leaves some out. The sample carries some 190,000 clones, around 80% recorded once. Findings of the study overall: The availability of immune exposure information extended only to CMV serostatus.

The CDR3 runs to 18 residues. V was cut by 11 bases and J by 3 bases, with 32 bases left in between. From germline, CDR1 is SGHTA and CDR2 FQGTGA. The source of this sequence is a man between 18 and 29 years old in good health and CMV-seronegative. This chain links TRBV7-3 with TRBJ2-7; D possibly corresponds to TRBD1 (6 bases). The sample consisted of PBMCs. The CDR3 protein is CAAPGAGSPQGLGYEQYF. The CDR3 DNA is TGTGCCGCCCCAGGCGCAGGGAGCCCACAGGGATTGGGCTACGAGCAGTACTTC.